A single sample is the source of the 29 T cell receptor beta chains below, sequenced in a study of human T cells and chemical hapten exposure. From the RACE reads, TCRdb called clonotypes with MiXCR, one entry per CDR3 protein. The sample contains under 85,000 distinct CDR3 sequences, under 13% of which appear only once. Noted time point: patch test 1, 2 weeks after DPC sensitization. The treatment here: therapeutic diphenylcyclopropenone sensitization with weekly scalp DPC. This sample comprised whole blood, obtained in connection with sensitization to the hapten diphenylcyclopropenone (DPC). These receptors originate from a woman aged 45-60 years with alopecia areata. Some clones in this sample may be carry-over from other donors' samples.

J is TRBJ2-5 and V is TRBV28; 9 bases are a match to TRBD1. CDR3 length: 14 amino acids. V shed 6 bases, J shed 0 bases, and the junction held 2 bases outside the gene matches. The germline gives CDR1 MDHEN, CDR2 SYDVKM. CDR3 sequence (DNA): TGTGCCAGCAGGACAGGGGGAAACCAAGAGACCCAGTACTTC. This gives the protein CASRTGGNQETQYF.

This clonotype was picked up a small number of times. The rearrangement links TRBV20-1 to TRBJ1-1, with unresolved D. Trimming stripped 3 bases from V and 1 base from J, with 12 bases between. The CDR3 consists of 14 residues. Germline V gives CDR1 DFQATT, CDR2 SNEGSKA (reference sequence). This CDR3 reads CSASRRRTNTEAFF. In nucleotides, the CDR3 is TGCAGTGCTAGTAGGCGGCGGACGAACACTGAAGCTTTCTTT.

This clonotype occurred many times. This chain uses TRBV2 with TRBJ2-7; no reliable D call. V gave up 8 bases and J gave up 3 bases, with 17 bases separating them. The CDR3 runs to 14 residues. The germline CDR1 and CDR2 sequences are SNHLY and FYNNEI. The CDR3 reads CASAGSGLGYEQYF. The CDR3 DNA reads TGTGCCAGCGCCGGGTCCGGGCTTGGCTACGAGCAGTACTTC.

This clonotype has a count of ten or more. The chain recombines TRBV7-9 with TRBJ2-7, with TRBD1 matching 10 bases. CDR3 length: 15 residues. The trim removed 5 bases at V and 4 bases at J, leaving 8 bases unmatched. The germline CDR1 and CDR2 sequences are SEHNR and FQNEAQ (reference sequence). The CDR3 nucleotides read TGTGCCAGCAGCACCCGGGACAGGGGAGGGTACGAGCAGTACTTC. Encoded protein: CASSTRDRGGYEQYF. Combining the CDR3 with reference TRBV7-9 and TRBJ2-7 gives the whole variable domain DTGVSQNPRHKITKRGQNVTFRCDPISEHNRLYWYRQTLGQGPEFLTYFQNEAQLEKSRLLSDRFSAERPKGSFSTLEIQRTEQGDSAMYLCASSTRDRGGYEQYFGPGTRLTVT.

This chain uses TRBV5-1 with TRBJ1-1, with D uncertain. The CDR3 has 15 residues. V dropped 0 bases and J dropped 0 bases, with 9 bases sitting between them. CDR1 and CDR2 (germline): SGHRS, YFSETQ. The CDR3 sequence is CASSLEIAVNTEAFF. The DNA of the CDR3 is TGCGCCAGCAGCTTGGAAATTGCGGTGAACACTGAAGCTTTCTTT.

This clonotype was counted a few times. The chain recombines TRBV3-1 with TRBJ1-4, with a weak D call TRBD1 (6 bases). Germline lookup yields CDR1 LGHDT and CDR2 YNNKEL (reference sequence). CDR3 size: 15 residues. Trimming took 4 bases from V and 9 from J, leaving 18 bases between them. The chain's CDR3 is CASSLPSGGGKKLFF. Here the CDR3 DNA reads TGTGCCAGCAGCCTACCTTCTGGAGGGGGAAAAAAACTGTTTTTT.

The chain is built from TRBV5-3 and TRBJ2-1, with 14 nucleotides matching TRBD2. TRBV5-3 is sorted into the ORF group, with uncertain function. The V segment lost 3 bases and the J segment 8 bases; nucleotides outside the gene matches: 7. The CDR3 is made up of 16 amino acids. The CDR3 DNA follows: TGTGCCAGAAGCTGGACTAGCGGGAGGAGGGGCGATGAGCAGTTCTTC. Amino acids: CARSWTSGRRGDEQFF.

There are many counts of this clonotype. This chain uses TRBV6-1 with TRBJ2-1, with no clear D. Looked up from germline, CDR1 is MNHNS and CDR2 is SASEGT. V lost 3 bases and J 6 bases, leaving 3 bases between the germline ends. The CDR3 has 11 residues. The chain's CDR3 is CASSEFNEQFF. DNA for the CDR3: TGTGCCAGCAGTGAGTTCAATGAGCAGTTCTTC.

This clonotype was seen more than once but under ten times. The V call is TRBV4-3, the J call TRBJ2-3; D gene ambiguous. Germline values: CDR1 LGHNA, CDR2 YSLEER. Trimming left V 1 base short and J 8 bases short, with 7 bases between. The CDR3 runs to 12 residues. For the CDR3, the DNA is TGCGCCAGCAGCCAAGGTCCCGGTACGCAGTATTTT. It translates to CASSQGPGTQYF.

The table lists this clonotype with many counts. The chain has TRBV11-2 and TRBJ2-7; D is unresolved. Germline lookup yields CDR1 SGHAT and CDR2 FQNNGV. The ends were cut back, 5 bases at V and 6 bases at J, with 11 bases in the middle. The CDR3 runs to 12 residues. The CDR3 here is CASSPMHREQYF. The DNA for the CDR3 is TGTGCCAGCAGCCCCATGCACCGCGAGCAGTACTTC. Full variable domain (rest looked up from reference TRBV11-2 and TRBJ2-7): EAGVAQSPRYKIIEKRQSVAFWCNPISGHATLYWYQQILGQGPKLLIQFQNNGVVDDSQLPKDRFSAERLKGVDSTLKIQPAKLEDSAVYLCASSPMHREQYFGPGTRLTVT.

This clonotype was detected a few times. The rearrangement joins TRBV11-1 to TRBJ2-4, with 8 bases matching TRBD1. The CDR3 is 16 residues long. V dropped 5 bases and J dropped 3; count of bases not matched to a gene: 9. From germline, CDR1 is SGHAT and CDR2 FQDESV (reference sequence). The CDR3 DNA follows: TGTGCCAGCAGCCCCCGAGGACAGGGTATCAAAAACATTCAGTACTTC. This codes for CASSPRGQGIKNIQYF.

The table lists this clonotype with many counts. The chain is built from TRBV11-2 and TRBJ2-5, with D uncertain. The CDR3 contains 14 residues. V gave up 4 bases and J gave up 5 bases, with 14 bases separating them. Germline lookup yields CDR1 SGHAT and CDR2 FQNNGV. CDR3 DNA: TGTGCCAGCAGCTCATCACATGGGCGTGAGACCCAGTACTTC. Amino acid sequence: CASSSSHGRETQYF.

The J gene is TRBJ1-1, the V gene TRBV6-5; the D is unclear. V was cut by 5 bases and J by 4 bases, with 14 bases left in between. This CDR3 is built from 14 residues. From germline, CDR1 is MNHEY and CDR2 SVGAGI. The CDR3 here is CASSPRGPGTEAFF. DNA for the CDR3: TGTGCCAGCAGTCCCCGGGGTCCCGGCACTGAAGCTTTCTTT.

This clonotype was seen a few times. The chain couples TRBV5-1 to TRBJ2-1; D remains ambiguous. Germline loops: CDR1 SGHRS, CDR2 YFSETQ. This CDR3 has 14 residues. V was trimmed by 0 bases and J by 4 bases, leaving 8 bases between them. The CDR3 bases are TGCGCCAGCAGCTTGGCCATGAGTTACAATGAGCAGTTCTTC. Its translation: CASSLAMSYNEQFF.

The J gene is TRBJ2-7, the V gene TRBV6-5; 8 bases are a match to TRBD1. The CDR3 contains 15 residues. Germline CDR1 and CDR2: MNHEY and SVGAGI. V shed 4 bases and J 2 bases; nucleotides not matched to a gene: 7. The DNA of the CDR3 is TGTGCCAGCAGTTTTGGAAACAGGGGGACCTACGAGCAGTACTTC. It encodes CASSFGNRGTYEQYF.

This clonotype was counted only a few times. This CDR3 reads CASMAGFPGYTF. The CDR3 DNA follows: TGTGCCAGCATGGCAGGTTTTCCTGGCTACACCTTC. This chain links TRBV6-6 with TRBJ1-2; D gene uncertain. The CDR3 consists of 12 residues. The germline CDR1 and CDR2 sequences are MNHNY and SVGAGI (reference sequence). The V gene lost 7 bases and the J gene lost 7 bases, with 13 bases spanning the gap.

Only a few counts were recorded for this clonotype. The chain has TRBV5-1 and TRBJ2-7, with TRBD1 matching over 8 bases. With V trimmed by 4 bases and J by 3 bases, 15 bases remained unmatched. Germline values: CDR1 SGHRS, CDR2 YFSETQ. This CDR3 has 17 residues. DNA for the CDR3: TGCGCCAGCAGCCCCGGGCAGGGGGCTGTAGTTGTCTACGAGCAGTACTTC. As protein: CASSPGQGAVVVYEQYF.

This clonotype was recorded a few times. One end of the junction fails to match germline, which may point to a read error. This CDR3 reads CSAPRTEQVTQYF. The CDR3 DNA sequence: TGCAGTGCCCCGAGGACAGAGCAAGTGACCCAGTACTTC. The chain uses TRBV20-1 and TRBJ2-5; D might be TRBD1 (6 bases). The germline V gene encodes CDR1 DFQATT and CDR2 SNEGSKA (reference sequence). The CDR3 spans 13 residues.

This clonotype was found a few times. The V and J genes are TRBV7-2 and TRBJ2-3; possibly TRBD2 for D (6 bases). V lost 6 bases and J lost 1, with 14 bases in between. Germline values: CDR1 SGHTA, CDR2 FQGNSA. The CDR3 totals 15 residues. CDR3 sequence reads: CASRQPGLRTDTQYF. The CDR3 DNA reads TGTGCCAGCAGGCAACCGGGACTTCGCACAGATACGCAGTATTTT.

This clonotype was observed many times. The V call is TRBV4-2, the J call TRBJ2-7; 7 bases fit TRBD1. This CDR3 contains 13 residues. The V and J ends lost 3 bases and 4 bases, in that order; junction bases with no gene match: 3. Germline values: CDR1 LGHNA, CDR2 YNFKEQ. The CDR3 protein is CASSQGTDYEQYF. CDR3 sequence (DNA): TGTGCCAGCAGCCAGGGGACAGATTACGAGCAGTACTTC.

This clonotype was detected only a few times. The chain joins TRBV5-6 to TRBJ2-7; D not certain. This CDR3 is 15 amino acids long. Germline V gives CDR1 SGHDT, CDR2 YYEEEE. V was cut by 2 bases and J by 5 bases, with 17 bases left in between. CDR3 DNA: TGTGCCAGCAGCTTCCGTGTGGTCTTTCGGAACGAGCAGTACTTC. As protein: CASSFRVVFRNEQYF.

V is TRBV29-1 and J is TRBJ2-1, with TRBD2 as a possible D gene (5 bases). V gave up 7 bases and J gave up 6 bases, with 19 bases separating them. Germline V gene sequence: CDR1 SQVTM, CDR2 ANQGSEA. The CDR3 runs 14 residues. The CDR3 DNA reads TGCAGCGCCGAAAGGACTGTCTTAGCCAATGAGCAGTTCTTC. Its protein is CSAERTVLANEQFF.

This clonotype was observed at least ten times. The rearrangement uses TRBV18 and TRBJ2-7, with 10 nucleotides matching TRBD2. This CDR3 is 14 amino acids long. CDR1 is KGHSH and CDR2 is LQKENI in the germline V gene. With V trimmed by 3 bases and J by 11 bases, 10 bases remained unmatched. CDR3 bases: TGTGCCAGCTCACCCCCAAGGACTAGCGGTTTGAAGTACTTC. This translates into CASSPPRTSGLKYF.

This clonotype was found many times. The chain has TRBV7-9 and TRBJ2-3; 9 bases are a match to TRBD1. This CDR3 spans 15 amino acids. The V segment lost 5 bases and the J segment 1 base; nucleotides outside the gene matches: 4. Germline V gene sequence: CDR1 SEHNR, CDR2 FQNEAQ (reference sequence). CDR3 in amino acids: CASSLDRGGTDTQYF. CDR3 coding DNA: TGTGCCAGCAGCCTAGACAGGGGGGGCACAGATACGCAGTATTTT.

This rearrangement joins TRBV18 to TRBJ1-2; the match to TRBD1 covers 11 bases. With 3 bases clipped from V and 5 bases from J, the junction kept 2 bases outside the gene matches. CDR1 and CDR2 from the germline V gene are KGHSH and LQKENI. The length of the CDR3 is 14 residues. The CDR3 loop reads CASSPGTGGYGYTF. In DNA, the CDR3 is TGTGCCAGCTCACCCGGGACAGGGGGATATGGCTACACCTTC.

The chain has TRBV11-2 and TRBJ2-1; D ambiguous. CDR3 length equals 13 residues. Trimming took 0 bases from V and 4 from J, leaving 4 bases between them. Germline values: CDR1 SGHAT, CDR2 FQNNGV. The CDR3, as DNA: TGTGCCAGCAGCTTAGACCTTTACAATGAGCAGTTCTTC. Protein: CASSLDLYNEQFF.

The genes are TRBV12-3 or TRBV12-4 and TRBJ2-1; maybe TRBD1 (5 bases). The CDR3 consists of 13 residues. The V end was cut by 5 bases, the J end by 12 bases, with 17 bases between. The CDR3 protein is CASSPRAGPGQFF. As DNA, the CDR3 is TGTGCCAGCAGTCCACGGGCAGGGCCCGGGCAGTTCTTC.

The J gene is TRBJ2-1, the V gene TRBV19, with TRBD1 identical over 9 bases. The germline CDR1 and CDR2 sequences are LNHDA and SQIVND (reference sequence). V was pared by 9 bases and J by 6 bases, with 6 bases of the junction left unmatched. The CDR3 spans 13 residues. The CDR3 loop is CASQTGGPNEQFF. The CDR3 DNA sequence: TGTGCCAGCCAGACAGGGGGGCCCAATGAGCAGTTCTTC. Filled out from reference TRBV19 and TRBJ2-1, the complete variable domain reads DGGITQSPKYLFRKEGQNVTLSCEQNLNHDAMYWYRQDPGQGLRLIYYSQIVNDFQKGDIAEGYSVSREKKESFPLTVTSAQKNPTAFYLCASQTGGPNEQFFGPGTRLTVL.

The table lists this clonotype with a few counts. V and J are TRBV5-4 and TRBJ2-3; 7 bases match TRBD1. The ends lost 4 bases at V and 3 bases at J; junction bases unmatched: 2. The CDR3 is made up of 13 amino acids. Germline lookup yields CDR1 SGHNT and CDR2 YYREEE (reference sequence). The CDR3 DNA sequence: TGTGCCAGCAGCGACAGGGCTACAGATACGCAGTATTTT. Its protein is CASSDRATDTQYF.